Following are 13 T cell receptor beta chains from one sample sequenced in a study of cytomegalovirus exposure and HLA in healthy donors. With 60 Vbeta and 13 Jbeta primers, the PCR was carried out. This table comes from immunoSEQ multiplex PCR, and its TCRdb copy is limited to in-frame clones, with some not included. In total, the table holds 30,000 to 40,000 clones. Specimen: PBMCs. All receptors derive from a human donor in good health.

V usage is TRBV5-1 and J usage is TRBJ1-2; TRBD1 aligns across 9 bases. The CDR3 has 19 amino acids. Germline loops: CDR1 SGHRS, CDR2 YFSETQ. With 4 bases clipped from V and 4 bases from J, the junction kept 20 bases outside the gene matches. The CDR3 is CASSPNLNRGRWLGYGYTF. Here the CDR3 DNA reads TGCGCCAGCAGCCCAAACCTAAACAGGGGGCGCTGGTTGGGCTATGGCTACACCTTC.

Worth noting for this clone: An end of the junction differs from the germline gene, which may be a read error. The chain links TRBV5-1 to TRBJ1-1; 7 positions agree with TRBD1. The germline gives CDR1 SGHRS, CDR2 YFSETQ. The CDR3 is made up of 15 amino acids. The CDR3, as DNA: TGCGCCGGCAGCTTGGAGGCAGGGGGAGGCACTGAAGCTTTCTTT. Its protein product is CAGSLEAGGGTEAFF.

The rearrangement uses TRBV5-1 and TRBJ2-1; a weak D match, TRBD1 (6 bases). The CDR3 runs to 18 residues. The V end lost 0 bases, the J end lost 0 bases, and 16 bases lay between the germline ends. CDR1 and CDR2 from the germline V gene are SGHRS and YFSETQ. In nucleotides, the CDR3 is TGCGCCAGCAGCTTGGGAGACAGGACATCAAGCTCCTACAATGAGCAGTTCTTC. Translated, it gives CASSLGDRTSSSYNEQFF.

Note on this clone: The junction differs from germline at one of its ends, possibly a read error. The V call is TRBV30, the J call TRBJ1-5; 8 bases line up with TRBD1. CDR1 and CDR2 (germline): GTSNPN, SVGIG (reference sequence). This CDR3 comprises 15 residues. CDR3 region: CAGSVNRGINQPQHF. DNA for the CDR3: TGTGCCGGGAGTGTCAACAGGGGGATCAATCAGCCCCAGCATTTT.

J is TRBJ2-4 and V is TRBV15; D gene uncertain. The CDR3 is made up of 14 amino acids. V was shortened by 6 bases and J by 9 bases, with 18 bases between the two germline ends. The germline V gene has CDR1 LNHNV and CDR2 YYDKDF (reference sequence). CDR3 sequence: CATSPTSPGAIQYF. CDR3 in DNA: TGTGCCACCAGTCCGACTTCCCCCGGAGCCATTCAGTACTTC.

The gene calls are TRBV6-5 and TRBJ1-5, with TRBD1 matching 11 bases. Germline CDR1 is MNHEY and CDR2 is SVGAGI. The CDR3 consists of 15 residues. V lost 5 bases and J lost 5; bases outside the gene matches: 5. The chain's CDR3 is CASSQGQGAYQPQHF. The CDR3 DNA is TGTGCCAGCAGTCAAGGACAGGGGGCATATCAGCCCCAGCATTTT.

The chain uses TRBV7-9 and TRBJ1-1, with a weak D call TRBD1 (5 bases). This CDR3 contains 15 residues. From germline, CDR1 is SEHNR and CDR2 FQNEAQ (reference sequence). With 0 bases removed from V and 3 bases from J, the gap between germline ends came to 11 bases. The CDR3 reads CASSLARGGDTEAFF. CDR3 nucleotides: TGTGCCAGCAGCTTAGCTCGGGGGGGGGACACTGAAGCTTTCTTT.

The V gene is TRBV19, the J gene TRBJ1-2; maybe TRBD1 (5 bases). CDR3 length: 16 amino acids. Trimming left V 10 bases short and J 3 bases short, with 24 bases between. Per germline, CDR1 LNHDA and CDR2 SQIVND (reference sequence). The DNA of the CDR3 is TGTGCCACCCGAGCCAGGGTCTCCACGAGATACTATGGCTACACCTTC. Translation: CATRARVSTRYYGYTF.

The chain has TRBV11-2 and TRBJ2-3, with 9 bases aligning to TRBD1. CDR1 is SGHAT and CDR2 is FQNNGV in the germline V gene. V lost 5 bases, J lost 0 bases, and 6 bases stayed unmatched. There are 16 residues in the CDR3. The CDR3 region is CASSPGTGYSTDTQYF. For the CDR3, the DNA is TGTGCCAGCAGCCCAGGGACAGGGTATAGCACAGATACGCAGTATTTT.

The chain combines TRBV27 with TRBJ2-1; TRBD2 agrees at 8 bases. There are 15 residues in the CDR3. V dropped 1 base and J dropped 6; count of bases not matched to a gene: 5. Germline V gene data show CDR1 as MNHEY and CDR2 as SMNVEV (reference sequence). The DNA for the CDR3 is TGTGCCAGCAGTTTATTCCGGACTAGCTCCAATGAGCAGTTCTTC. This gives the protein CASSLFRTSSNEQFF.

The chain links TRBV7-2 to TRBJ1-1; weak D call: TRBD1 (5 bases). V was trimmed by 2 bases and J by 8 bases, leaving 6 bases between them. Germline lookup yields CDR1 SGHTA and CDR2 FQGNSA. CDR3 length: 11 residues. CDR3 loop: CASSLKGEAFF. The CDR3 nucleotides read TGTGCCAGCAGCTTAAAGGGGGAAGCTTTCTTT.

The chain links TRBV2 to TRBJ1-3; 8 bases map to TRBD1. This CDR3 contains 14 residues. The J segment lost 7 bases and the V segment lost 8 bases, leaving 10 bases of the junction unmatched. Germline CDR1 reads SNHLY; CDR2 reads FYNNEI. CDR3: CASLTGQGFNTIYF. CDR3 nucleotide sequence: TGTGCCAGCCTAACCGGACAGGGTTTCAACACCATATATTTT.

The CDR3 coding sequence is TGTGCCTGGAGTCGAGGGAACGGAAACACCATATATTTT. Amino acid sequence: CAWSRGNGNTIYF. The rearrangement joins TRBV30 to TRBJ1-3, with no clear D. Per the germline V gene, CDR1 is GTSNPN and CDR2 is SVGIG (reference sequence). Trimming pared 2 bases from V and 4 bases from J, leaving 9 bases between. The CDR3 covers 13 residues.